The 18 T cell receptor beta chains below all came from one sample that was sequenced in a study of blood T cells in healthy people across ages. Sample-barcoded 5' priming and a J-beta primer mix drove a second PCR of roughly 7 to 11 cycles. One entry per CDR3 protein results from TCRdb running MiXCR on the 5' RACE reads. In the table there are 1 million or so distinct CDR3 sequences, 35% to 55% of which are singletons. The sequenced sample was blood. These TCRs come from a woman aged 55-70 years in good health.

V and J are TRBV11-3 and TRBJ2-1; 7 positions match TRBD2. V trimming: 5 bases; J trimming: 1 base; junction bases outside the gene matches: 8. The V gene's germline CDR1 is SGHNT and CDR2 YENEEA. This CDR3 contains 16 residues. The CDR3: CASSPGAGDSYNEQFF. CDR3 in DNA: TGTGCCAGCAGCCCCGGGGCGGGAGATTCCTACAATGAGCAGTTCTTC.

This clonotype was detected only once. The chain uses TRBV18 and TRBJ2-3; 8 bases align to TRBD2. The germline V gene encodes CDR1 KGHSH and CDR2 LQKENI. Losses at the gene ends were 8 bases for V and 2 bases for J; bases not matched to a gene: 6. There are 14 residues in the CDR3. The CDR3 sequence is CASLAGGTTDTQYF. Here the CDR3 DNA reads TGTGCCAGCCTCGCGGGAGGCACCACAGATACGCAGTATTTT.

The chain links TRBV9 to TRBJ2-4, with 11 bases aligning to TRBD2. Germline V gene lookup returns CDR1 SGDLS and CDR2 YYNGEE. J lost 7 bases, V lost 5 bases, and 8 bases had no gene match. This CDR3 region has 15 residues. CDR3 DNA: TGTGCCAGCAGTGGCGGGACTAGCGGCAGGAACATTCAGTACTTC. Amino acids: CASSGGTSGRNIQYF.

This rearrangement joins TRBV29-1 to TRBJ2-3, with D possibly being TRBD1 or TRBD2 (5 bases each). CDR1 and CDR2 (germline): SQVTM, ANQGSEA. V was shortened by 7 bases and J by 4 bases, with 21 bases between the two germline ends. CDR3 length equals 15 residues. In nucleotides, the CDR3 is TGCAGCGCTGAGCAGGACACCCGGGGCCCAGATACGCAGTATTTT. Translated, it gives CSAEQDTRGPDTQYF.

The genes are TRBV6-4 and TRBJ2-1; 7 nucleotides line up with TRBD2. The trim removed 4 bases at V and 7 bases at J, leaving 7 bases unmatched. The CDR3 covers 14 residues. The germline gives CDR1 MRHNA, CDR2 SNTAGT. CDR3 loop: CASSVKWTSNEQFF. The CDR3 DNA reads as TGTGCCAGCAGTGTTAAGTGGACTAGTAATGAGCAGTTCTTC.

This clonotype was counted only a few times. V and J are TRBV3-1 and TRBJ2-1, with D possibly TRBD2 on 6 matching bases. This CDR3 has 15 amino acids. V was trimmed by 0 bases and J by 2 bases, leaving 8 bases between them. The germline gives CDR1 LGHDT, CDR2 YNNKEL (reference sequence). The chain's CDR3 is CASSQEPGAYNEQFF. As DNA, the CDR3 is TGTGCCAGCAGCCAAGAACCGGGGGCCTACAATGAGCAGTTCTTC.

This clonotype was seen a few times. This chain links TRBV5-1 with TRBJ2-3; D unclear. The CDR3 runs to 16 residues. The germline V gene has CDR1 SGHRS and CDR2 YFSETQ. V shed 2 bases and J shed 2 bases, with 15 bases lying between them. The CDR3 loop is CASSFGQAPSTDTQYF. CDR3 DNA: TGCGCCAGCAGCTTTGGCCAGGCCCCATCCACAGATACGCAGTATTTT.

Details on this clonotype: A much larger clonotype is one base distant, so this may be a read error. This chain links TRBV20-1 with TRBJ2-7, with a tentative D call TRBD1 (6 bases). The CDR3 length is 11 residues. The ends were cut back, 7 bases at V and 12 bases at J, with 19 bases in the middle. Germline loops: CDR1 DFQATT, CDR2 SNEGSKA (reference sequence). This chain's CDR3 is CSGDTQNIPYF. In DNA form, the CDR3 reads TGCAGTGGGGACACGCAAAACATTCCGTACTTC.

The CDR3 bases are TGTGCCACCTTAGGCTTCTCCCTCGAGCAGTACTTC. Translated, it gives CATLGFSLEQYF. The chain is built from TRBV24-1 and TRBJ2-7; D is ambiguous. The V end lost 9 bases, the J end lost 6 bases, and 14 bases lay between the germline ends. CDR3 size: 12 residues. Germline lookup yields CDR1 KGHDR and CDR2 SFDVKD.

The chain carries TRBV20-1 and TRBJ2-7, with D hard to call. The germline V and J ends were trimmed by 4 bases and 2 bases, with 12 bases remaining between them. CDR3 length: 13 residues. Germline-derived CDR1 and CDR2 are DFQATT and SNEGSKA (reference sequence). CDR3 sequence reads: CSATGPSTYEQYF. CDR3 DNA sequence: TGCAGTGCTACCGGCCCTTCTACCTACGAGCAGTACTTC.

The sample holds a few counts of this clonotype. The chain carries TRBV7-9 and TRBJ2-1; D remains ambiguous. Trimming left V 2 bases short and J 7 bases short, with 9 bases between. Looked up from germline, CDR1 is SEHNR and CDR2 is FQNEAQ (reference sequence). CDR3 length: 13 residues. The CDR3 protein is CASSLLGKNEQFF. For the CDR3, the DNA is TGTGCCAGCAGCTTATTAGGGAAGAATGAGCAGTTCTTC.

A few counts support this clonotype. The V gene is TRBV20-1, the J gene TRBJ1-5; unclear D gene. The V and J ends lost 0 bases and 4 bases respectively, with 16 bases between them. The CDR3 is made up of 16 amino acids. The germline CDR1 and CDR2 sequences are DFQATT and SNEGSKA (reference sequence). As DNA, the CDR3 is TGCAGTGCTAGAGATCCCCGGGGAAGTAAGAATCAGCCCCAGCATTTT. It encodes CSARDPRGSKNQPQHF.

Ten or more counts support this clonotype. The chain uses TRBV12-3 or TRBV12-4 and TRBJ2-4; D remains unclear. V was clipped by 0 bases and J by 0 bases, with 9 bases between them. The CDR3 has 16 amino acids. The CDR3: CASSLAALLAKNIQYF. The CDR3, as DNA: TGTGCCAGCAGTTTAGCAGCCCTACTAGCCAAAAACATTCAGTACTTC.

This clonotype was detected a few times. The chain carries TRBV11-1 and TRBJ2-1; 9 bases fit TRBD1. This CDR3 has 17 amino acids. From germline, CDR1 is SGHAT and CDR2 FQDESV (reference sequence). Unmatched junction bases numbered 13, after V lost 5 bases and J lost 5 bases. The CDR3: CASSPLGVRTGDNEQFF. The CDR3 nucleotides are TGTGCCAGCAGCCCCTTAGGAGTCCGGACAGGGGACAATGAGCAGTTCTTC.

The DNA of the CDR3 is TGTGCCAGCAGGGAAGGGGCGGCTAGCGGATACGAGCAGTACTTC. Its translation is CASREGAASGYEQYF. The chain carries TRBV27 and TRBJ2-7; 7 bases are a match to TRBD2. The CDR3 spans 15 residues. V was pared by 6 bases and J by 4 bases, with 12 bases of the junction left unmatched. Germline lookup yields CDR1 MNHEY and CDR2 SMNVEV (reference sequence).

This clonotype has just a few counts. The genes are TRBV27 and TRBJ1-6, with D perhaps TRBD1 (6 bases). The CDR3 length is 15 residues. CDR1 and CDR2 from the germline V gene are MNHEY and SMNVEV (reference sequence). V was shortened by 6 bases and J by 4 bases, with 13 bases between the two germline ends. The CDR3 is CASSGSGAYNSPLHF. Here the CDR3 DNA reads TGTGCCAGCAGCGGATCGGGGGCGTATAATTCACCCCTCCACTTT.

This clonotype appeared a few times. The V gene is TRBV12-3 or TRBV12-4, the J gene TRBJ2-5, with D unclear. With 7 bases removed from V and 1 base from J, the gap between germline ends came to 7 bases. The CDR3 totals 12 residues. The DNA of the CDR3 is TGTGCCAGCAAGCGACTCCAAGAGACCCAGTACTTC. It codes for CASKRLQETQYF.

This clonotype was found a few times. The rearrangement joins TRBV29-1 to TRBJ2-5, with TRBD1 as a possible D gene (7 bases). Germline CDR1 and CDR2: SQVTM and ANQGSEA. The CDR3 length is 13 residues. V shed 2 bases and J shed 5 bases, with 12 bases lying between them. CDR3 loop: CSVEHGGGETQYF. For the CDR3, the DNA is TGCAGCGTTGAACACGGAGGGGGCGAGACCCAGTACTTC.